Listed below are T cell receptor beta chains from one sample, sequenced in a study of Graves' ophthalmopathy and Graves' hyperthyroidism. TCRdb re-derived calls from the multiplex PCR reads in MiXCR, one entry per CDR3 protein. The table has some 390,000 distinct CDR3 sequences, about 17% seen once. Sequencing used peripheral blood. These receptors all come from a woman between 18 and 29 years old with Graves' ophthalmopathy. The CDR3 runs from the conserved cysteine through the conserved F or W. Fields, in order: V gene, D gene, J gene, clone size, CDR3 DNA, CDR3 protein. D genes are given only for firm matches. Size tells how often a clone was seen (once, few, many) or the class of an expanded clone, and some rows leave it out.

TRBV6-1,.,TRBJ1-1,many,TGTGCCAGCGGCCCTGGTCCGGGGGATGAAGCTTTCTTT,CASGPGPGDEAFF
TRBV2,.,TRBJ1-2,.,TGTGCCAGCAGTGAAAACGGGGGCGGCTACACCTTC,CASSENGGGYTF
TRBV5-1,TRBD2,TRBJ2-5,few,TGCGCCAGCAGCTACGGGACTAGCGGGGGTAAAGAGACCCAGTACTTC,CASSYGTSGGKETQYF
TRBV6-2/TRBV6-3,TRBD1,TRBJ1-5,many,TGTGCCAGCAGTTACGGACAGGGGTGGCGCAATCAGCCCCAGCATTTT,CASSYGQGWRNQPQHF
TRBV28,.,TRBJ1-1,few,TGTGCCAGCAGCACATTTTCCCTCGACAGGAGCGCTTCTTTCTTT,CASSTFSLDRSASFF
TRBV27,.,TRBJ1-3,many,TGTGCCAGCAGTCCCCGGACACTAGAAACCTCTGGAAACACCATATATTTT,CASSPRTLETSGNTIYF
TRBV29-1,.,TRBJ2-5,.,TGCAGCGTTGAGTCGGGCGAGGGAGAGACCCAGTACTTC,CSVESGEGETQYF
TRBV14,.,TRBJ1-1,many,TGTGCCAGCAGCCAAGTGGATGGAGTGAACACTGAAGCTTTCTTT,CASSQVDGVNTEAFF
TRBV2,.,TRBJ1-5,many,TGTGCCAGCAGGACACAGGGAGGGGGACAGCCCCAGCATTTT,CASRTQGGGQPQHF
TRBV11-2,TRBD1,TRBJ1-2,many,TGTGCCAGCAGCTCATTAAAAGGGGGCTCTGATGGCTACACCTTC,CASSSLKGGSDGYTF
TRBV12-3/TRBV12-4,.,TRBJ2-5,many,TGTGCCAGCAGTTTAGGGAGGGCAGGGACCCAGTACTTC,CASSLGRAGTQYF
TRBV5-6,TRBD1,TRBJ2-5,.,TGTGCCAGCAGCCCACAAGGGGGCCGGTTGGAGACCCAGTACTTC,CASSPQGGRLETQYF
TRBV28,TRBD2,TRBJ2-4,many,TGTGCCAGCAGTTTAAGCGGGAGGGCTTCAAACATTCAGTACTTC,CASSLSGRASNIQYF
TRBV20-1,TRBD1,TRBJ2-7,many,TGCAGTGCTAAGGGGGCGAGCTCCTACGAGCAGTACTTC,CSAKGASSYEQYF
TRBV3-1,.,TRBJ2-7,few,TGTGCCAGCACCCCTGGAAGGTTCTCCTACGAGCAGTACTTC,CASTPGRFSYEQYF
TRBV30,.,TRBJ1-5,.,TGTGCCTGGAGTTTAGGACCGACCCAAAATCAGCCCCAGCATTTT,CAWSLGPTQNQPQHF
TRBV4-1,.,TRBJ2-3,many,TGCGCCAGCAGCCATCCAGACGGGGGAGATACGCAGTATTTT,CASSHPDGGDTQYF
TRBV7-2,.,TRBJ1-1,many,TGTGCCAGCAGCTTAGCCGGGGGCCGAGTGAACACTGAAGCTTTCTTT,CASSLAGGRVNTEAFF
TRBV24-1,TRBD1,TRBJ2-5,many,TGTGCCACCAGTGACACGACCGGGACAGGTCAAGAGACCCAGTACTTC,CATSDTTGTGQETQYF
TRBV19,TRBD1,TRBJ1-1,.,TGTGCCAGTAGTGACAGGGGAAGGAGGGCTGAAGCTTTCTTT,CASSDRGRRAEAFF
TRBV6-2/TRBV6-3,.,TRBJ1-1,many,TGTGCCAGCAGTTACGTACGAACTGAAGCTTTCTTT,CASSYVRTEAFF
TRBV3-1,TRBD2,TRBJ2-5,many,TGTGCCAGCAGCCAACCCGGACTAGCGGGACAAGAGACCCAGTACTTC,CASSQPGLAGQETQYF
TRBV11-2,.,TRBJ2-2,.,TGTGCCAGCAGCTTGACGTCAGGGATAACCGGGGAGCTGTTTTTT,CASSLTSGITGELFF
TRBV12-3/TRBV12-4,TRBD1,TRBJ2-7,.,TGTGCCAGCGCCACGACAGGGACCTACGAGCAGTACTTC,CASATTGTYEQYF
TRBV2,.,TRBJ1-5,many,TGTGCCAGCAGTGCTGATGGGGGCAATCAGCCCCAGCATTTT,CASSADGGNQPQHF
TRBV11-2,TRBD1,TRBJ1-5,many,TGTGCCAGCAGCCCACGTTGGGACAGGGTTAGCAATCAGCCCCAGCATTTT,CASSPRWDRVSNQPQHF
TRBV24-1,.,TRBJ1-2,many,TGTGCCACCAGTGTCACGGACAGAAATGGCTACACCTTC,CATSVTDRNGYTF
TRBV29-1,TRBD2,TRBJ2-7,many,TGCAGCGTTGAGGGCTATCGGCGGGGGGCTCCCGGCGTGCAGTACTTC,CSVEGYRRGAPGVQYF
TRBV7-9,TRBD1,TRBJ1-2,.,TGTGCCAGCAGCGCACAGGGCGGACAGGTCGGCTACACCTTC,CASSAQGGQVGYTF